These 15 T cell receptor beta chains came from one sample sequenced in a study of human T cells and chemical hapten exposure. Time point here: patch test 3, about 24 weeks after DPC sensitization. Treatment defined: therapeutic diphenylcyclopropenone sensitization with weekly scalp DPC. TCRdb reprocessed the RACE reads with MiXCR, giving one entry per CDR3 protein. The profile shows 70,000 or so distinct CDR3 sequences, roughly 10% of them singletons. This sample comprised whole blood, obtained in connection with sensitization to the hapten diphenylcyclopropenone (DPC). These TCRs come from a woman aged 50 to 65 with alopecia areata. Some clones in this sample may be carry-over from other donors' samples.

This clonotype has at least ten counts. The CDR3 DNA reads as TGCGCCAGCAGCTTGGGAGGGTCGGGGTACACTGAAGCTTTCTTT. Translation: CASSLGGSGYTEAFF. The chain uses TRBV5-1 and TRBJ1-1; D is ambiguous. V shed 0 bases and J shed 3 bases, with 12 bases lying between them. CDR1 and CDR2 (germline): SGHRS, YFSETQ. The CDR3 is made up of 15 amino acids.

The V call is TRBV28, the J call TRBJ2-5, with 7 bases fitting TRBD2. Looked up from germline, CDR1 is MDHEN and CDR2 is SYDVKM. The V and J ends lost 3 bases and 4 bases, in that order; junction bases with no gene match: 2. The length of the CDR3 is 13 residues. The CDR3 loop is CASSLAGAETQYF. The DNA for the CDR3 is TGTGCCAGCAGTTTGGCGGGAGCAGAGACCCAGTACTTC.

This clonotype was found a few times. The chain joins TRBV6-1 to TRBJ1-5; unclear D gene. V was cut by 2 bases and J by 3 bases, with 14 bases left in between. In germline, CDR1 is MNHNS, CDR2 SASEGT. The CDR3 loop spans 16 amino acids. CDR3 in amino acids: CASSEIGVAINQPQHF. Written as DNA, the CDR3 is TGTGCCAGCAGTGAAATCGGGGTAGCGATCAATCAGCCCCAGCATTTT.

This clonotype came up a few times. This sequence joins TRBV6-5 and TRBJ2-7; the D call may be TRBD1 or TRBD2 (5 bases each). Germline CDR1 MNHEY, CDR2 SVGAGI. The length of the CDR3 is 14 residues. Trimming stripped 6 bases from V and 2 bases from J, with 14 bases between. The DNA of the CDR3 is TGTGCCAGCAGCTGGGCAGGGAGAACCTACGAGCAGTACTTC. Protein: CASSWAGRTYEQYF.

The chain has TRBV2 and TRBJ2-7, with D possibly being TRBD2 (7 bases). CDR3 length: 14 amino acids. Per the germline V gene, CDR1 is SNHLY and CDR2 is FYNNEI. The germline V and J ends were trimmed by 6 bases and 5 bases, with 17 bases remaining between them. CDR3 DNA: TGTGCCAGCAGCAAACGGACGGGGGGCCACGAGCAGTACTTC. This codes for CASSKRTGGHEQYF.

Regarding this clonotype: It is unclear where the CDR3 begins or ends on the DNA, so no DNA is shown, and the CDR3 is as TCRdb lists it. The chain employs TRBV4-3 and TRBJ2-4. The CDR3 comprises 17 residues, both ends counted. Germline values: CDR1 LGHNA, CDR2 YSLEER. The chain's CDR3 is CASSQDFVPAAKNIQYF.

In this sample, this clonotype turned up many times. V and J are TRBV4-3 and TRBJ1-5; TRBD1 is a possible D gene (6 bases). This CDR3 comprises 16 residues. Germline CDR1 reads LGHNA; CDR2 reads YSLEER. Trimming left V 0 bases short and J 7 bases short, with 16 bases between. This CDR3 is CASSQDPVRGRQPQHF. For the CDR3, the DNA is TGCGCCAGCAGCCAAGATCCAGTCAGGGGTAGGCAGCCCCAGCATTTT.

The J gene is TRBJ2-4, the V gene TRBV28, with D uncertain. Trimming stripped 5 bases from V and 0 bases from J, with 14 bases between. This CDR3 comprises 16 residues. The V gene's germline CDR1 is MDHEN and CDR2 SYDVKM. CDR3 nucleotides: TGTGCCAGCAGTCCCAATGCTTGGGGAGCCAAAAACATTCAGTACTTC. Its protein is CASSPNAWGAKNIQYF.

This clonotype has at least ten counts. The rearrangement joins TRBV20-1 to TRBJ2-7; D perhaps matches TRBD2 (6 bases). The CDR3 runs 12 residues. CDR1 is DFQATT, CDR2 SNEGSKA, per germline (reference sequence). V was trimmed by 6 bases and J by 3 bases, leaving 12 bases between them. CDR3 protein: CSALAGGYEQYF. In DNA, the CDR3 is TGCAGTGCCTTGGCCGGGGGCTACGAGCAGTACTTC.

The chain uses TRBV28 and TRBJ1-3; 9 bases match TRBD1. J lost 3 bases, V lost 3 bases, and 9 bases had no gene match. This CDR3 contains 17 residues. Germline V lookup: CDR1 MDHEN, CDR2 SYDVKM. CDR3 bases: TGTGCCAGCAGTTTCCCCCAGGGACAGGGTGTTGGAAACACCATATATTTT. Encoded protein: CASSFPQGQGVGNTIYF.

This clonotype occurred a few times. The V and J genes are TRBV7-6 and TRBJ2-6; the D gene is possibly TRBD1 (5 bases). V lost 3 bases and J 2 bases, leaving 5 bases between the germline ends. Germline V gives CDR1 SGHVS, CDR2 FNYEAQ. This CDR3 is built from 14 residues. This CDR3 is CASSFRAGANVLTF. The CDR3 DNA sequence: TGTGCCAGCAGCTTCAGGGCTGGGGCCAACGTCCTGACTTTC.

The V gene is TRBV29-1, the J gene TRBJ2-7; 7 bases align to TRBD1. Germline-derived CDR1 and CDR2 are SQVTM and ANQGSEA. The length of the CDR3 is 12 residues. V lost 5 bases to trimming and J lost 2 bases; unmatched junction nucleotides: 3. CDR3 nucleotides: TGCAGCGTTCGTGACAGGGCCTACGAGCAGTACTTC. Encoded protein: CSVRDRAYEQYF.

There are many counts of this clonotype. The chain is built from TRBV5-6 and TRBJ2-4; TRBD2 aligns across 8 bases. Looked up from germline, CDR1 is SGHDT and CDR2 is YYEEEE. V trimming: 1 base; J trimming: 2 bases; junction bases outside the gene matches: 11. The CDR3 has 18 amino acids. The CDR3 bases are TGTGCCAGCAGCTTGCGAGGGAGCAGCGGGAGTTCCAAAAACATTCAGTACTTC. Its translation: CASSLRGSSGSSKNIQYF. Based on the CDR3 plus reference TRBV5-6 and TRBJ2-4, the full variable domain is DAGVTQSPTHLIKTRGQQVTLRCSPKSGHDTVSWYQQALGQGPQFIFQYYEEEERQRGNFPDRFSGHQFPNYSSELNVNALLLGDSALYLCASSLRGSSGSSKNIQYFGAGTRLSVL.

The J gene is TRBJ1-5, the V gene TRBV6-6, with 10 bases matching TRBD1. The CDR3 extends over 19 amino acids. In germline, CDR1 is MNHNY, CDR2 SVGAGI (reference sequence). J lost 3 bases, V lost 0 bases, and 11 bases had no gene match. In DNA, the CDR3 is TGTGCCAGCAGTTACTCCGGACAGGGGGGGTTCTCGGACAATCAGCCCCAGCATTTT. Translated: CASSYSGQGGFSDNQPQHF.

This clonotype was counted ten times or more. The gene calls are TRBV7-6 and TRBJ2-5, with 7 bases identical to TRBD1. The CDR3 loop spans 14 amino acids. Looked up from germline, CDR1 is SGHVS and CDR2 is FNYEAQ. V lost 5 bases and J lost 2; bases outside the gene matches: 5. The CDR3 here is CASSLGTAQETQYF. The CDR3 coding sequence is TGTGCCAGCAGCCTTGGGACAGCACAAGAGACCCAGTACTTC.